Listed below are T cell receptor beta chains from one sample, sequenced in a study of blood T cell repertoires in COVID-19. Data came from immunoSEQ multiplex PCR; TCRdb stores just in-frame clones and leaves some out. The sample contains over 130,000 clones, 65% to 90% of which appear only once. The sample comprised peripheral blood. The source is a man in his fifties or sixties with acute or convalescent COVID-19. CDR3s include the opening cysteine and the closing phenylalanine or tryptophan. Fields, in order: clone size, J gene, D gene, V gene, CDR3 protein, CDR3 DNA. D genes are given only for firm matches. Not every row has a clone size; where given, it reads once, few, many or a size class.

abundance: .
j_gene: TRBJ2-6
d_gene: TRBD1
v_gene: TRBV11-3
CDR3aa: CASSPGQGISGANVLTF
CDR3nt: TGTGCCAGCAGCCCGGGACAGGGGATTTCGGGGGCCAACGTCCTGACTTTC

abundance: .
j_gene: TRBJ2-3
d_gene: TRBD1
v_gene: TRBV11-3
CDR3aa: CASSLEGDRLTDTQYF
CDR3nt: TGTGCCAGCAGCTTAGAGGGGGACAGGTTAACAGATACGCAGTATTTT

abundance: .
j_gene: TRBJ2-3
d_gene: TRBD2
v_gene: TRBV3-1/TRBV3-2
CDR3aa: CASSQGLAGGADTQYF
CDR3nt: TGTGCCAGCAGCCAGGGACTAGCGGGAGGTGCAGATACGCAGTATTTT

abundance: .
j_gene: TRBJ2-7
d_gene: .
v_gene: TRBV28
CDR3aa: CASSLIADYEQYF
CDR3nt: TGTGCCAGCAGTTTAATAGCGGACTACGAGCAGTACTTC

abundance: .
j_gene: TRBJ2-2
d_gene: .
v_gene: TRBV5-6
CDR3aa: CASSLNTGELFF
CDR3nt: TGTGCCAGCAGCCTGAACACCGGGGAGCTGTTTTTT

abundance: .
j_gene: TRBJ2-5
d_gene: TRBD1
v_gene: TRBV9
CDR3aa: CASSVAQGAGETQYF
CDR3nt: TGTGCCAGCAGCGTAGCGCAGGGGGCGGGAGAGACCCAGTACTTC

abundance: once
j_gene: TRBJ1-6
d_gene: .
v_gene: TRBV27
CDR3aa: CASSYRRNSPLHF
CDR3nt: TGTGCCAGCAGTTACAGGCGTAATTCACCCCTCCACTTT

abundance: few
j_gene: TRBJ1-2
d_gene: TRBD1
v_gene: TRBV5-6
CDR3aa: CASSSGTGVFYGYTF
CDR3nt: TGTGCCAGCAGCTCCGGGACAGGGGTTTTCTATGGCTACACCTTC

abundance: .
j_gene: TRBJ2-7
d_gene: TRBD2
v_gene: TRBV9
CDR3aa: CASSRDYPLEQYF
CDR3nt: TGTGCCAGCAGCCGGGACTACCCCCTCGAGCAGTACTTC

abundance: .
j_gene: TRBJ2-7
d_gene: .
v_gene: TRBV4-1
CDR3aa: CASSQDRVGAALSYEQYF
CDR3nt: TGCGCCAGCAGCCAAGATCGGGTAGGGGCTGCTCTCTCCTACGAGCAGTACTTC

abundance: .
j_gene: TRBJ1-6
d_gene: .
v_gene: TRBV21-1
CDR3aa: CASSAPDRGCYSPLHF
CDR3nt: TGTGCCAGCAGCGCCCCGGACAGGGGATGTTATTCACCCCTCCACTTT

abundance: .
j_gene: TRBJ2-7
d_gene: .
v_gene: TRBV3-1/TRBV3-2
CDR3aa: CASSQDWPYEQYF
CDR3nt: TGTGCCAGCAGCCAAGATTGGCCCTACGAGCAGTACTTC

abundance: .
j_gene: TRBJ2-1
d_gene: .
v_gene: TRBV10-3
CDR3aa: CAISDLRHPDNEQFF
CDR3nt: TGTGCCATCAGTGACCTCAGACACCCTGACAATGAGCAGTTCTTC

abundance: .
j_gene: TRBJ1-2
d_gene: .
v_gene: TRBV16
CDR3aa: CASSQIWGDYGYTF
CDR3nt: TGTGCCAGCAGCCAAATTTGGGGGGACTATGGCTACACCTTC

abundance: .
j_gene: TRBJ1-5
d_gene: TRBD1
v_gene: TRBV19
CDR3aa: CASSLGTGRGENQPQHF
CDR3nt: TGTGCCAGTAGTCTAGGGACAGGGCGAGGGGAAAATCAGCCCCAGCATTTT

abundance: .
j_gene: TRBJ2-1
d_gene: TRBD2
v_gene: TRBV2
CDR3aa: CASSVSGSPHNEQFF
CDR3nt: TGTGCCAGCAGCGTTAGCGGGAGTCCCCACAATGAGCAGTTCTTC

abundance: .
j_gene: TRBJ1-6
d_gene: .
v_gene: TRBV2
CDR3aa: CASSEHPEGSPLHF
CDR3nt: TGTGCCAGCAGTGAACATCCAGAGGGTTCACCCCTCCACTTT

abundance: .
j_gene: TRBJ1-6
d_gene: .
v_gene: TRBV10-3
CDR3aa: CAISETRAGRDSPLHF
CDR3nt: TGTGCCATCAGTGAGACCAGGGCGGGGCGAGATTCACCCCTCCACTTT

abundance: .
j_gene: TRBJ2-5
d_gene: .
v_gene: TRBV4-1
CDR3aa: CASSFEGGVAQETQYF
CDR3nt: TGCGCCAGCAGCTTCGAAGGGGGGGTGGCACAAGAGACCCAGTACTTC

abundance: .
j_gene: TRBJ2-7
d_gene: .
v_gene: TRBV10-2
CDR3aa: CASSVRGEQYF
CDR3nt: TGCGCCAGCAGTGTCAGGGGCGAGCAGTACTTC

abundance: .
j_gene: TRBJ2-7
d_gene: .
v_gene: TRBV9
CDR3aa: CASSSAGRAYEQYF
CDR3nt: TGTGCCAGCTCCTCGGCGGGGCGCGCCTACGAGCAGTACTTC

abundance: .
j_gene: TRBJ1-1
d_gene: .
v_gene: TRBV28
CDR3aa: CATRGGVTEAFF
CDR3nt: TGTGCCACCCGGGGGGGCGTCACTGAAGCTTTCTTT

abundance: few
j_gene: TRBJ2-7
d_gene: .
v_gene: TRBV27
CDR3aa: CASSNGGAYEQYF
CDR3nt: TGTGCCAGCAGCAACGGAGGGGCCTACGAGCAGTACTTC

abundance: .
j_gene: TRBJ2-1
d_gene: .
v_gene: TRBV6-5
CDR3aa: CASSLWEGGGNEQFF
CDR3nt: TGTGCCAGCAGTCTTTGGGAGGGGGGTGGCAATGAGCAGTTCTTC

abundance: .
j_gene: TRBJ2-7
d_gene: TRBD1
v_gene: TRBV2
CDR3aa: CASSEGKGARDEQYF
CDR3nt: TGTGCCAGCAGTGAAGGGAAGGGGGCGCGTGACGAGCAGTACTTC

abundance: once
j_gene: TRBJ1-1
d_gene: TRBD1
v_gene: TRBV7-9
CDR3aa: CASSRQGQGMNTEAFF
CDR3nt: TGTGCCAGCAGCAGACAGGGACAGGGGATGAACACTGAAGCTTTCTTT

abundance: .
j_gene: TRBJ2-7
d_gene: TRBD1
v_gene: TRBV29-1
CDR3aa: CSVEVLAGTGGSYEQYF
CDR3nt: TGCAGCGTTGAAGTGTTGGCGGGGACAGGGGGCAGCTACGAGCAGTACTTC

abundance: once
j_gene: TRBJ1-4
d_gene: TRBD1
v_gene: TRBV15
CDR3aa: CATSSQGATNEKLFF
CDR3nt: TGTGCCACCAGCAGCCAGGGGGCTACTAATGAAAAACTGTTTTTT

abundance: .
j_gene: TRBJ1-3
d_gene: .
v_gene: TRBV3-1/TRBV3-2
CDR3aa: CASSQTTGGNTIYF
CDR3nt: TGTGCCAGCAGCCAAACGACCGGGGGGAACACCATATATTTT

abundance: .
j_gene: TRBJ1-5
d_gene: .
v_gene: TRBV24-1
CDR3aa: CATSDPRRAPDQPQHF
CDR3nt: TGTGCCACCAGTGACCCCAGGCGCGCCCCGGATCAGCCCCAGCATTTT

abundance: .
j_gene: TRBJ2-7
d_gene: .
v_gene: TRBV6-6
CDR3aa: CASTLTGILSYEQYF
CDR3nt: TGTGCCAGCACCCTAACAGGGATCCTTTCCTACGAGCAGTACTTC

abundance: .
j_gene: TRBJ2-1
d_gene: .
v_gene: TRBV14
CDR3aa: CASSRTVFEQFF
CDR3nt: TGTGCCAGCAGCCGGACAGTTTTTGAGCAGTTCTTC

abundance: few
j_gene: TRBJ1-3
d_gene: TRBD1
v_gene: TRBV6-5
CDR3aa: CASSDREANTIYF
CDR3nt: TGTGCCAGCAGCGACAGGGAGGCTAACACCATATATTTT

abundance: .
j_gene: TRBJ2-3
d_gene: TRBD2
v_gene: TRBV18
CDR3aa: CASSPPSGGDTQYF
CDR3nt: TGTGCCAGCTCACCACCTAGCGGGGGGGATACGCAGTATTTT

abundance: .
j_gene: TRBJ1-5
d_gene: .
v_gene: TRBV28
CDR3aa: CASSFNRVNREPRHSNQPQHF
CDR3nt: TGTGCCAGCAGTTTTAATCGGGTAAACAGGGAACCCCGACATAGCAATCAGCCCCAGCATTTT

abundance: once
j_gene: TRBJ1-3
d_gene: .
v_gene: TRBV5-1
CDR3aa: CASSSSSGNTIYF
CDR3nt: TGCGCCAGCAGCTCCTCCTCTGGAAACACCATATATTTT

abundance: once
j_gene: TRBJ2-1
d_gene: TRBD1
v_gene: TRBV19
CDR3aa: CASSIQQGGNEQFF
CDR3nt: TGTGCCAGTAGTATCCAACAGGGGGGCAATGAGCAGTTCTTC

abundance: .
j_gene: TRBJ2-2
d_gene: TRBD2
v_gene: TRBV5-6
CDR3aa: CASSLALAGNTGELFF
CDR3nt: TGTGCCAGCAGCTTGGCTCTAGCGGGAAACACCGGGGAGCTGTTTTTT

abundance: .
j_gene: TRBJ2-3
d_gene: .
v_gene: TRBV11-3
CDR3aa: CASSFQRVLSTDTQYF
CDR3nt: TGTGCCAGCAGCTTTCAGCGGGTCCTTAGCACAGATACGCAGTATTTT

abundance: .
j_gene: TRBJ1-4
d_gene: .
v_gene: TRBV18
CDR3aa: CASSPIQGTGQKLFF
CDR3nt: TGTGCCAGCTCACCAATTCAGGGTACTGGACAAAAACTGTTTTTT

abundance: once
j_gene: TRBJ2-1
d_gene: .
v_gene: TRBV6-5
CDR3aa: CASSYSSDEQFF
CDR3nt: TGTGCCAGCAGTTACTCGTCGGATGAGCAGTTCTTC

abundance: .
j_gene: TRBJ2-7
d_gene: TRBD1
v_gene: TRBV30
CDR3aa: CAWSVGGLTEQYF
CDR3nt: TGTGCCTGGAGTGTAGGGGGCCTGACGGAGCAGTACTTC

abundance: .
j_gene: TRBJ2-3
d_gene: .
v_gene: TRBV12-5
CDR3aa: CASETSTDTQYF
CDR3nt: TGTGCTAGTGAAACTAGCACAGATACGCAGTATTTT